A single T cell receptor (beta chain) is shown here with its context. The antigen is undetermined. This entry belongs to a study of cytomegalovirus exposure and HLA in healthy donors. CDR1 and CDR2 from the germline V gene are ENHRY and SYGVKD. V gave up 4 bases and J gave up 0 bases; unmatched junction bases: 1. The CDR3 spans 15 residues. Study results and limitations: A reported reduction in N-insertions relative to the roughly 700-donor mean was seen in an Asian-associated ancestry cluster in a later analysis.

Primers included in the PCR were 60 Vbeta and 13 Jbeta primers. The authors' processing: The count from a later analysis was 79 million or so unique TCR beta chains, some 10 million of them shared. TCRdb's copy holds only in-frame clones and misses some; the assay was immunoSEQ multiplex PCR. The D gene and trimming were derived from the DNA, and the V and J assignments and clone size from that table. The sample holds roughly 130,000 clones, roughly 70% seen once. The J gene is TRBJ2-1, the V gene TRBV10-3, with 9 bases fitting TRBD2. This TCR came from a man between 35 and 55 years old in good health and CMV-seropositive. What was sequenced was PBMCs. The CDR3 bases are TGTGCCATCAGTGGTAGCGGGAGCTCCTACAATGAGCAGTTCTTC. This codes for CAISGSGSSYNEQFF.